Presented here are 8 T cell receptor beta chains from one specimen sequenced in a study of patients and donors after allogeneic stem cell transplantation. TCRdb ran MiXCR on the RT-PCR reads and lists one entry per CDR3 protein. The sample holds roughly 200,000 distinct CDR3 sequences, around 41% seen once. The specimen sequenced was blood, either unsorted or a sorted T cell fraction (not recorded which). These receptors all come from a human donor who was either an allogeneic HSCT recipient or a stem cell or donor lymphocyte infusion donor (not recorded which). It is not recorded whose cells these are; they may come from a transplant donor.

In DNA form, the CDR3 reads TGTGCCAGCTCAGGGGGCTGGGGCTACACCTTC. Its translation: CASSGGWGYTF. The V gene is TRBV28, the J gene TRBJ1-2; 8 bases are shared with TRBD1. Germline V gives CDR1 MDHEN, CDR2 SYDVKM. V lost 8 bases to trimming and J lost 8 bases; unmatched junction nucleotides: 4. This CDR3 is built from 11 residues.

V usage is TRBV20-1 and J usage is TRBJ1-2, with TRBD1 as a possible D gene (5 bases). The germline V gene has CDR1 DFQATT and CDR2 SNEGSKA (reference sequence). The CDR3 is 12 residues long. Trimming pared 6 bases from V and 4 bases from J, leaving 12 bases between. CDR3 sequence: CSASQGAYGYTF. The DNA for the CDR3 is TGCAGTGCGTCGCAGGGCGCCTATGGCTACACCTTC.

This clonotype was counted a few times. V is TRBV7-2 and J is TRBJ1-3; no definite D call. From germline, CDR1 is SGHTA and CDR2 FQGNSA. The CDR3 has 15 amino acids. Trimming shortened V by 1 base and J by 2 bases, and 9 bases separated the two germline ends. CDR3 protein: CASSLGSGPGNTIYF. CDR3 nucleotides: TGTGCCAGCAGCTTAGGCTCTGGGCCTGGAAACACCATATATTTT.

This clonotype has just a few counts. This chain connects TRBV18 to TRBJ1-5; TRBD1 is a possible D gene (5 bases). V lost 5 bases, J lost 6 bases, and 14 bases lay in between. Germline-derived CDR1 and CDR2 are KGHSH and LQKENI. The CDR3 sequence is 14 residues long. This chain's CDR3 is CASSSDQGGQPQHF. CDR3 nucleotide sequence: TGTGCCAGCTCATCCGACCAGGGTGGTCAGCCCCAGCATTTT. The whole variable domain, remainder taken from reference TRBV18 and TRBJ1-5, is NAGVMQNPRHLVRRRGQEARLRCSPMKGHSHVYWYRQLPEEGLKFMVYLQKENIIDESGMPKERFSAEFPKEGPSILRIQQVVRGDSAAYFCASSSDQGGQPQHFGDGTRLSIL.

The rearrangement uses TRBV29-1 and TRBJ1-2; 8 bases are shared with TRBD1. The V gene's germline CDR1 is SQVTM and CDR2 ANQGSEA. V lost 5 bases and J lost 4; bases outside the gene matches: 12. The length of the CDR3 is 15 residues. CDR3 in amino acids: CSVTQEGQAPYGYTF. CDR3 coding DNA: TGCAGCGTTACCCAAGAGGGACAGGCACCCTATGGCTACACCTTC.

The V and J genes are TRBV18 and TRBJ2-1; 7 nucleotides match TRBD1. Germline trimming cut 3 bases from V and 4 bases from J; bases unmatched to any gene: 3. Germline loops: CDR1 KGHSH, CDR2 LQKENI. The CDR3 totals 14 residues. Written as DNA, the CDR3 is TGTGCCAGCTCACCCGGGACAGTTTACAATGAGCAGTTCTTC. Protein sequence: CASSPGTVYNEQFF.

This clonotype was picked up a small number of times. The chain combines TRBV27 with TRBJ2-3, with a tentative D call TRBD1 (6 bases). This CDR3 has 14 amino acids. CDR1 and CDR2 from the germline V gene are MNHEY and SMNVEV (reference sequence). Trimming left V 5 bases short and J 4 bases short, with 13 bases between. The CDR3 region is CASSISQGADTQYF. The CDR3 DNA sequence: TGTGCCAGCAGTATCTCACAGGGCGCAGATACGCAGTATTTT.

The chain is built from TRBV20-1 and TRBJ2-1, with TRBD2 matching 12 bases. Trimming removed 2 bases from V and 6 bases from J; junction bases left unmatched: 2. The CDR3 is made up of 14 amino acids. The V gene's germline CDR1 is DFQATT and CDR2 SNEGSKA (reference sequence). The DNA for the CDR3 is TGCAGTGCTAGACTAGCGGGGGGGCCCAATGAGCAGTTCTTC. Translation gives CSARLAGGPNEQFF.